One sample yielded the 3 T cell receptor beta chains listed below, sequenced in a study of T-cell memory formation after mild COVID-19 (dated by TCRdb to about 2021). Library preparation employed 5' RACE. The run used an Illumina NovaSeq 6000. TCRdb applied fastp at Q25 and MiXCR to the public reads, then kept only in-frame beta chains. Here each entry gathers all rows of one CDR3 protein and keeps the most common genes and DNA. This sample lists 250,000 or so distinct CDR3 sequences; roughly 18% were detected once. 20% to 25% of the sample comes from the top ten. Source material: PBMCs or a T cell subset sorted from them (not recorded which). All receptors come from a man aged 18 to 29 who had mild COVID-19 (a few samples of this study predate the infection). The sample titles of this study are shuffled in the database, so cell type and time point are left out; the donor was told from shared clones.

The CDR3 sequence is CASSPPRGEYNEQFF. In DNA, the CDR3 is TGTGCCAGCAGCCCCCCCCGAGGGGAATACAATGAGCAGTTCTTC. This rearrangement joins TRBV7-9 to TRBJ2-1, with D perhaps being TRBD1 or TRBD2 (5 bases each). Germline V gives CDR1 SEHNR, CDR2 FQNEAQ (reference sequence). The V end lost 5 bases, the J end lost 4 bases, and 15 bases lay between the germline ends. CDR3 length equals 15 residues.

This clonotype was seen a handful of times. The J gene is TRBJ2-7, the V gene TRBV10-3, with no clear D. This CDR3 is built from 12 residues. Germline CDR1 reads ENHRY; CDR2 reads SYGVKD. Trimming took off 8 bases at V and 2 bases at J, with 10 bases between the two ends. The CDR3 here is CAIASTAYEQYF. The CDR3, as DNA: TGTGCCATCGCTTCGACGGCCTACGAGCAGTACTTC.

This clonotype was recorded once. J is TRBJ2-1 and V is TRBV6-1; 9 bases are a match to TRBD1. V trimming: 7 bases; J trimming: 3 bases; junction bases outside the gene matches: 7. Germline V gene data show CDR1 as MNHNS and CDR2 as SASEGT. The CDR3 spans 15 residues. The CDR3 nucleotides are TGTGCCAGCAACCTAGGGACAGGGAACTACAATGAGCAGTTCTTC. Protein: CASNLGTGNYNEQFF.